This T cell receptor beta chain was observed in a study of cytomegalovirus exposure and HLA in healthy donors. PCR employed 60 Vbeta and 13 Jbeta primers. Profiled with immunoSEQ multiplex PCR; TCRdb holds only in-frame clones, not every one. There are about 90,000 clones in the sample; approximately 76% occur only once, and around 20% lies in the top ten. The CDR3 covers 12 residues. V lost 4 bases to trimming and J lost 6 bases, with 10 bases between them. Germline V CDR1 and CDR2: LNHDA, SQIVND (reference sequence). The sequencing sample was made of PBMCs. The clonotype comes from a woman aged 60 to 75 in good health and CMV-seropositive. The chain joins TRBV19 to TRBJ2-7; D may be TRBD1 (5 bases). CDR3 bases: TGTGCCAGTAGTACCTCAGGGTCCGAGCAGTACTTC. Protein: CASSTSGSEQYF.